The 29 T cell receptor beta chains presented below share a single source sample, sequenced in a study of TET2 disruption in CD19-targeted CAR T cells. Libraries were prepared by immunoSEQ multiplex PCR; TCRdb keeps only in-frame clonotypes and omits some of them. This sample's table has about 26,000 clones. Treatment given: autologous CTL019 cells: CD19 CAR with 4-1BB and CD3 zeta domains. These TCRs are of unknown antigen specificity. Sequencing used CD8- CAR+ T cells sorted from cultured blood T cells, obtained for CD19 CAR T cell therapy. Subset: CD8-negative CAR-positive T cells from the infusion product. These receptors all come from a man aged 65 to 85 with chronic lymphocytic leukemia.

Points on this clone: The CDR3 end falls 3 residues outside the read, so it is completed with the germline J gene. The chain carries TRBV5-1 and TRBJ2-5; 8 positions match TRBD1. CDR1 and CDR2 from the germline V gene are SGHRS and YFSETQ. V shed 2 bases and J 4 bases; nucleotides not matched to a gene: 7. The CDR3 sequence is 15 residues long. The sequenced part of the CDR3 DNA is TGCGCCAGCAGCTTAACGCAGGGGGCCGGAGAGACC. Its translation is CASSLTQGAGET. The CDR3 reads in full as CASSLTQGAGETQYF.

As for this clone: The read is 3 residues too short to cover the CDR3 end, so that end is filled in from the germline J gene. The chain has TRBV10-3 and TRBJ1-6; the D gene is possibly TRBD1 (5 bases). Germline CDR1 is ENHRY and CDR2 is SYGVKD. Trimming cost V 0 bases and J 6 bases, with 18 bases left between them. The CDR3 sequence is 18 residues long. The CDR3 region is CAISESAGVPDGNSPLHF. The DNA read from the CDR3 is TGTGCCATCAGTGAGTCGGCGGGGGTTCCCGATGGTAATTCACCC.

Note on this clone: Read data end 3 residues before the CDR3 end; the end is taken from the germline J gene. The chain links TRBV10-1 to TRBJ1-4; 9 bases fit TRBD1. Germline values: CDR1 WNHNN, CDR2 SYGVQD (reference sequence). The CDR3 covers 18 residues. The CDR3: CASVWDREYSSYNSPLFF. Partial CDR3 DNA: TGCGCCAGCGTATGGGACAGGGAATATAGCTCCTATAATTCACCA.

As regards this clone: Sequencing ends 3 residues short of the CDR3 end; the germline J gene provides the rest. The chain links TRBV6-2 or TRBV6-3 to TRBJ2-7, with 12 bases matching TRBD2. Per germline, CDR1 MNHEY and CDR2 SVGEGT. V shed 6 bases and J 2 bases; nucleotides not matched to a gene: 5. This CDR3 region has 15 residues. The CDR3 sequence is CASSKLAGGTYEQYF. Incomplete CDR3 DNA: TGTGCCAGCAGCAAACTAGCGGGGGGTACCTACGAG.

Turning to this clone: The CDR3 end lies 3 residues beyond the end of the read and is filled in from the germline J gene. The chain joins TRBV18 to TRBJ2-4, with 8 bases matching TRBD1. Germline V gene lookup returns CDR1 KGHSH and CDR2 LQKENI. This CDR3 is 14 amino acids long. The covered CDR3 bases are TGTGCCAGCTCACCGGGACAGGTTACCTATGGT. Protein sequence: CASSPGQVTYG. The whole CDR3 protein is CASSPGQVTYGQYF.

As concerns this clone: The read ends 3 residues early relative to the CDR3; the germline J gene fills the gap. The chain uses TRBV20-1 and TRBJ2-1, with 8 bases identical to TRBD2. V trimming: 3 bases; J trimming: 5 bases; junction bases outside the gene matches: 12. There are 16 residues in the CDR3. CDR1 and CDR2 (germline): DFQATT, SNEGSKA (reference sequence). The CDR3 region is CSASLSTSGKNNEQFF. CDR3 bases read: TGCAGTGCTAGTCTCTCAACTAGCGGAAAAAACAATGAG.

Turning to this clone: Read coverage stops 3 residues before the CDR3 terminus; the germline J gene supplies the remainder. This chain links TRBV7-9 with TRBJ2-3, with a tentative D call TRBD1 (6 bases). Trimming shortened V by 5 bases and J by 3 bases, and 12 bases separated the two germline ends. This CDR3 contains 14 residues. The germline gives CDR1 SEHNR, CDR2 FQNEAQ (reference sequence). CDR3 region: CASSAYRVTDTQYF. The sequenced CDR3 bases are TGTGCCAGCAGCGCGTACAGGGTTACAGATACG.

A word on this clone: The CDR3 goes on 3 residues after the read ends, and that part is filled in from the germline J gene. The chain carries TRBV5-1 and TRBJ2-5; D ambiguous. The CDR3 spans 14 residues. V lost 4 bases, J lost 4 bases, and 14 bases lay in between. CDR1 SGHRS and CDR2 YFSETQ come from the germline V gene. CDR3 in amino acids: CASSPAQRLETQYF. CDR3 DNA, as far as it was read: TGCGCCAGCAGCCCGGCGCAGCGTTTAGAGACC.

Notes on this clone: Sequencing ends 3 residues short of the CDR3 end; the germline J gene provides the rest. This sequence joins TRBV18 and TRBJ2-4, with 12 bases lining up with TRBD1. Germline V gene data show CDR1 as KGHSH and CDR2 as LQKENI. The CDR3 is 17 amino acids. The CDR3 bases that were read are TGTGCCAGCTCACCACCTGGGACAGGGGGCCTGACTTATGGT. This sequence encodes CASSPPGTGGLTYG. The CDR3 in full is CASSPPGTGGLTYGQYF. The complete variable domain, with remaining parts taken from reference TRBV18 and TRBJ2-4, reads NAGVMQNPRHLVRRRGQEARLRCSPMKGHSHVYWYRQLPEEGLKFMVYLQKENIIDESGMPKERFSAEFPKEGPSILRIQQVVRGDSAAYFCASSPPGTGGLTYGQYFGAGTRLSVL.

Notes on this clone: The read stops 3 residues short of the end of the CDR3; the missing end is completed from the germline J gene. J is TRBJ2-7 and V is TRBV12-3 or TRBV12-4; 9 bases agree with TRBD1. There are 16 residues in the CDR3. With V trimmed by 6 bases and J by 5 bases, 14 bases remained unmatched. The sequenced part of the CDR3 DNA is TGTGCCAGCAGCTTCTCTTTCGGGACAGGGTATAACGAG. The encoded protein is CASSFSFGTGYNE. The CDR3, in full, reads CASSFSFGTGYNEQYF.

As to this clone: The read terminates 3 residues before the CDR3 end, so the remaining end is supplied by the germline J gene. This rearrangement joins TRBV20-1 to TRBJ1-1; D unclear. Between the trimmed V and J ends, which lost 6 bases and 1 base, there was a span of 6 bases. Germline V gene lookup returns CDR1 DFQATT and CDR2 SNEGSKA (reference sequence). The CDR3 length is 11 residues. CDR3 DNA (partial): TGCAGTGCCAATCAGAACACTGAA. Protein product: CSANQNTE. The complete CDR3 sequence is CSANQNTEAFF.

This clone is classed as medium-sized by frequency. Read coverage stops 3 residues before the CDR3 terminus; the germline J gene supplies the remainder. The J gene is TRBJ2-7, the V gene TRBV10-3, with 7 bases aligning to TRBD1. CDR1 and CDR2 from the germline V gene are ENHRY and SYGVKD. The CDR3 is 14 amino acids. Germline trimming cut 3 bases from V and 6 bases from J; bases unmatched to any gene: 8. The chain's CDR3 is CAISEGGTAPEQYF. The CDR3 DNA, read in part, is TGTGCCATCAGTGAAGGGGGCACTGCCCCCGAG.

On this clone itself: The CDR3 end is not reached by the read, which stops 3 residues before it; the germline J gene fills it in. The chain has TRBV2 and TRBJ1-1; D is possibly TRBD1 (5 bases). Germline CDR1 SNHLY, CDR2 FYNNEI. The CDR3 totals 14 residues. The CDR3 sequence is CASRSGGNKNIAFF. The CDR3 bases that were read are TGTGCCAGCAGGAGCGGGGGGAACAAAAACATT.

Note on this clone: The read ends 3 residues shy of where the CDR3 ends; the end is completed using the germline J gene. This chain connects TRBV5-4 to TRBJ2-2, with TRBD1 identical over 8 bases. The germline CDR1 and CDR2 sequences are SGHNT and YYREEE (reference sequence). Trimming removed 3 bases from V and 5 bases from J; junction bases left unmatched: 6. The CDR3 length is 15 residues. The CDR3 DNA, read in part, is TGTGCCAGCAGCTATCGGACAGGGTTGACCGGGGAG. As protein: CASSYRTGLTGE. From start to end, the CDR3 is CASSYRTGLTGELFF.

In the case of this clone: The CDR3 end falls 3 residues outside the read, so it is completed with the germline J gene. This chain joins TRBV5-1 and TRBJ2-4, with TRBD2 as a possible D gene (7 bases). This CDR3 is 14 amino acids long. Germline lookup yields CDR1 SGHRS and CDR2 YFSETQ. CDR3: CASSLGGGPETQYF. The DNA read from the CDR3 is TGCGCCAGCAGCTTAGGCGGGGGCCCAGAGACT. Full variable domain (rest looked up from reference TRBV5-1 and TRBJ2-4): KAGVTQTPRYLIKTRGQQVTLSCSPISGHRSVSWYQQTPGQGLQFLFEYFSETQRNKGNFPGRFSGRQFSNSRSEMNVSTLELGDSALYLCASSLGGGPETQYFGAGTRLSVL.

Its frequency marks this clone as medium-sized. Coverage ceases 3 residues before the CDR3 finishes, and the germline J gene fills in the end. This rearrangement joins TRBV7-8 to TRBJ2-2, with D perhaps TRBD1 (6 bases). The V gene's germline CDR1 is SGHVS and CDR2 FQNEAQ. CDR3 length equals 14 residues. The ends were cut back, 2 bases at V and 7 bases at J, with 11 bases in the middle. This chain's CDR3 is CASSLIGQSGELFF. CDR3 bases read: TGTGCCAGCAGCTTAATCGGACAGAGCGGGGAG.

The CDR3 sequence is CSARDGGDGTYEQYF. CDR3 DNA (partial): TGCAGTGCTAGAGATGGGGGCGACGGGACCTACGAG. The chain combines TRBV20-1 with TRBJ2-7, with D perhaps TRBD1 (6 bases). The read stops 3 residues short of the end of the CDR3; the missing end is completed from the germline J gene. Between the trimmed V and J ends, which lost 0 bases and 2 bases, there was a span of 14 bases. The length of the CDR3 is 15 residues. Germline-derived CDR1 and CDR2 are DFQATT and SNEGSKA (reference sequence).

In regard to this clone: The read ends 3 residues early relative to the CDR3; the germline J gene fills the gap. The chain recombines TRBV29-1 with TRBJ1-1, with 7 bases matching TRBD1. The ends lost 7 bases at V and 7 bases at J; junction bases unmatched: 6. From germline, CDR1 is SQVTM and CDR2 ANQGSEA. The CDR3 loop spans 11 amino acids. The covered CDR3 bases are TGCAGCGGGGGGCAGGGGGGTGAA. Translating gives CSGGQGGE. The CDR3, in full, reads CSGGQGGEAFF. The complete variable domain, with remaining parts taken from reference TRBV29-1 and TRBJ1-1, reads SAVISQKPSRDICQRGTSLTIQCQVDSQVTMMFWYRQQPGQSLTLIATANQGSEATYESGFVIDKFPISRPNLTFSTLTVSNMSPEDSSIYLCSGGQGGEAFFGQGTRLTVV.

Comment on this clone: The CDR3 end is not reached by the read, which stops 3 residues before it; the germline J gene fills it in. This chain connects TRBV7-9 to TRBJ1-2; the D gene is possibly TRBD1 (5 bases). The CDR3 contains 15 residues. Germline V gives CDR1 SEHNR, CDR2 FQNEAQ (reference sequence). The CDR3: CASSLGDYSSYDYTF. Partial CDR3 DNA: TGTGCCAGCAGCTTAGGGGACTATAGCTCCTACGAC.

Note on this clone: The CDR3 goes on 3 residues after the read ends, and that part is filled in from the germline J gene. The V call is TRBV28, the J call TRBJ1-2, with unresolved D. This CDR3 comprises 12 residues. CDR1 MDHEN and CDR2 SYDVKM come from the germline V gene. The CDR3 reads CASSFRTLGYTF. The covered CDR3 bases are TGTGCCAGCAGTTTCAGGACTCTCGGC.

CDR3 sequence reads: CASSSAGGNQPQYF. CDR3 DNA, as far as it was read: TGTGCCAGCAGCTCGGCAGGGGGCAATCAGCCT. V and J are TRBV7-9 and TRBJ2-4, with 8 bases aligning to TRBD1. The sequence runs out 3 residues before the end of the CDR3; the remainder is reconstructed from the germline J gene. The CDR3 is made up of 14 amino acids. Germline V lookup: CDR1 SEHNR, CDR2 FQNEAQ (reference sequence).

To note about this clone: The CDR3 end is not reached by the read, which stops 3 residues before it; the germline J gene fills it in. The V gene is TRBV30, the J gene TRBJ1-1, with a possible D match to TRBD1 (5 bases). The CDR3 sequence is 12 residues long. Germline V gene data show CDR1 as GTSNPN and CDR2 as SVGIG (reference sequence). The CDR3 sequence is CAWSLGAREAFF. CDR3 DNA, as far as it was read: TGTGCCTGGAGCCTAGGGGCTCGGGAG.

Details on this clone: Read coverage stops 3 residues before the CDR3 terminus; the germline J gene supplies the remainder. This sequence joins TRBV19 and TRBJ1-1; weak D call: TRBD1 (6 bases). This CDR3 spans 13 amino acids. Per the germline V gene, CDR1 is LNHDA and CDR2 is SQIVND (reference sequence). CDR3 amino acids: CASRGEQGRGAFF. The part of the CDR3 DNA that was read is TGTGCCAGTAGGGGGGAACAGGGTCGTGGC.

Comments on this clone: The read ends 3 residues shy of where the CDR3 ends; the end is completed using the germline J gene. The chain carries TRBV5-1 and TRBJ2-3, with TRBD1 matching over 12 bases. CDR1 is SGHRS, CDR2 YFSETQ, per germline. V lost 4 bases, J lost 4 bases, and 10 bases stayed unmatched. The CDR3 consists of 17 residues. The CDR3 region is CASSRSGTGGRADTQYF. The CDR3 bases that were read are TGCGCCAGCAGCCGCTCCGGGACAGGGGGCCGGGCAGATACG.

The CDR3 loop is CASSLNYLRSVQYEQYF. The covered CDR3 bases are TGTGCCAGCAGTTTAAACTACCTTCGCTCGGTACAATACGAG. The V and J genes are TRBV27 and TRBJ2-7; D is unresolved. The CDR3 extends 3 residues past the end of the read, so its final part is completed from the germline J gene. The ends were cut back, 2 bases at V and 4 bases at J, with 21 bases in the middle. From germline, CDR1 is MNHEY and CDR2 SMNVEV (reference sequence). This CDR3 is built from 17 residues.

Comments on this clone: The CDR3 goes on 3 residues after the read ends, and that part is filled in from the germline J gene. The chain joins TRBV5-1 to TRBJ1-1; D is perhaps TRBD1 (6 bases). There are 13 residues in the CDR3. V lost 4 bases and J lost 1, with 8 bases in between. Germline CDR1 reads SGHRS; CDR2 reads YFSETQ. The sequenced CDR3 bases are TGCGCCAGCAGCCGGACAGCGAACACTGAA. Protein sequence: CASSRTANTE. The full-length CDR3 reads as CASSRTANTEAFF.

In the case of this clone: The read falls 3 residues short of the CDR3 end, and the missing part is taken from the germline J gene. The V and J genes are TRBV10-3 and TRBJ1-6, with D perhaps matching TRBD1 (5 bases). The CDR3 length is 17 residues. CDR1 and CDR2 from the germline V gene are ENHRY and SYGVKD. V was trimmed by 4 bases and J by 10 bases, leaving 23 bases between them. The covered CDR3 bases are TGTGCCATCAGTGCCGGTTCGGGGGGATCGAACAGCTCACCC. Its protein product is CAISAGSGGSNSSP. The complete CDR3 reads CAISAGSGGSNSSPLHF.

The CDR3 loop reads CASSLAPDTYQETQYF. The CDR3 DNA, read in part, is TGTGCCAGCAGCTTGGCACCGGACACCTACCAAGAGACG. This chain links TRBV5-4 with TRBJ2-3; maybe TRBD1 (5 bases). The read finishes 3 residues shy of the CDR3 end, and the germline J gene is used to complete it. Germline V gives CDR1 SGHNT, CDR2 YYREEE (reference sequence). The CDR3 is 16 residues long.

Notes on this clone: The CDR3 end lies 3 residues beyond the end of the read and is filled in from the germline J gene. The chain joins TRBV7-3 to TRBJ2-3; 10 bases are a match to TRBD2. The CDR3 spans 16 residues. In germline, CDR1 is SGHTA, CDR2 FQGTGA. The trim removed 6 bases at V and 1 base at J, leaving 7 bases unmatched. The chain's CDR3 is CASSRASGGGTDTQYF. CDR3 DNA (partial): TGTGCCAGCAGTCGAGCTAGCGGGGGAGGCACAGATACG.